These T cell receptor beta chains were read from a single sample in a study of spatial heterogeneity in lung cancer. Via MiXCR, TCRdb re-called the 5' RACE reads, giving one row per CDR3 protein. The data contain over 45,000 distinct CDR3 sequences, about 11% of them seen just once; the ten biggest clones take up roughly 32%. Sequencing used PBMCs, obtained at follow-up. Source of these receptors: a male donor with early-stage non-small cell lung cancer. The CDR3 runs from the conserved cysteine through the conserved F or W. Each record gives: V gene, J gene, D gene, clone size, CDR3 DNA, CDR3 protein. A D gene is named only where the DNA matches it firmly. Clone size is given for some rows only: seen once, a few or many times, or a class if the clone is expanded.

v_gene: TRBV5-1
j_gene: TRBJ2-1
d_gene: TRBD2
abundance: many
CDR3nt: TGCGCCAGCAGATATCAGGGACTAGGCAACAATGAGCAGTTCTTC
CDR3aa: CASRYQGLGNNEQFF

v_gene: TRBV5-1
j_gene: TRBJ2-3
d_gene: NA
abundance: many
CDR3nt: TGCGCCAGCAGTGGGACTTCGCTCCCAGATACGCAGTATTTT
CDR3aa: CASSGTSLPDTQYF

v_gene: TRBV27
j_gene: TRBJ2-1
d_gene: NA
abundance: NA
CDR3nt: TGTGCCAGCTCCTCTATGGGATTTGGGGACAATGAGCAGTTCTTC
CDR3aa: CASSSMGFGDNEQFF

v_gene: TRBV28
j_gene: TRBJ2-3
d_gene: TRBD2
abundance: many
CDR3nt: TGTGCCAGCGACGGTCATGGCGGGGGGGCAGAAACGCAGTATTTT
CDR3aa: CASDGHGGGAETQYF

v_gene: TRBV3-1
j_gene: TRBJ1-2
d_gene: NA
abundance: NA
CDR3nt: TGTGCCAGCAGCCCCCTCTCGACAGGTTCCCATGGCTACACCTTC
CDR3aa: CASSPLSTGSHGYTF

v_gene: TRBV12-3/TRBV12-4
j_gene: TRBJ1-1
d_gene: NA
abundance: NA
CDR3nt: TGTGCCAGCAGTTTTCGGGAACAGGGCGAAGCTTTCTTT
CDR3aa: CASSFREQGEAFF

v_gene: TRBV19
j_gene: TRBJ2-1
d_gene: TRBD2
abundance: many
CDR3nt: TGTGCCAGCTCCCGGACTAGCGGGGTCAATGAGCAGTTCTTC
CDR3aa: CASSRTSGVNEQFF

v_gene: TRBV20-1
j_gene: TRBJ2-1
d_gene: TRBD1
abundance: many
CDR3nt: TGCAGTGCTAGAGATAAGACAGGGAGCTCCTACAATGAGCAGTTCTTC
CDR3aa: CSARDKTGSSYNEQFF

v_gene: TRBV11-2
j_gene: TRBJ1-5
d_gene: NA
abundance: NA
CDR3nt: TGTGCCAGCAGCTTCGACACCCGTCAGCCCCAGCATTTT
CDR3aa: CASSFDTRQPQHF

v_gene: TRBV7-9
j_gene: TRBJ1-2
d_gene: NA
abundance: many
CDR3nt: TGTGCCAGCAGCCGACCCCCGGACGATGGCTACACCTTC
CDR3aa: CASSRPPDDGYTF

v_gene: TRBV30
j_gene: TRBJ2-3
d_gene: TRBD2
abundance: many
CDR3nt: TGTGCCTGGACCCTACCCGGACTAGCGGTCACAGATACGCAGTATTTT
CDR3aa: CAWTLPGLAVTDTQYF

v_gene: TRBV20-1
j_gene: TRBJ1-1
d_gene: NA
abundance: few
CDR3nt: TGCAGTGCTAGAATGTCTTTCCTCACTGAAGCTTTCTTT
CDR3aa: CSARMSFLTEAFF

v_gene: TRBV5-1
j_gene: TRBJ1-2
d_gene: NA
abundance: once
CDR3nt: TGCGTCAGCAGCCCGGGACTTTCCTATGGCTACACCTTC
CDR3aa: CVSSPGLSYGYTF

v_gene: TRBV18
j_gene: TRBJ1-1
d_gene: TRBD1
abundance: many
CDR3nt: TGTGCCAGCTCATCGGGACAGGGTGGAGGACGCGCTTTCTTT
CDR3aa: CASSSGQGGGRAFF

v_gene: TRBV7-9
j_gene: TRBJ1-4
d_gene: NA
abundance: NA
CDR3nt: TGTGCCAGCAGCGGACGGACAGAAATAAATGAAAAACTGTTTTTT
CDR3aa: CASSGRTEINEKLFF

v_gene: TRBV27
j_gene: TRBJ2-7
d_gene: NA
abundance: few
CDR3nt: TGTGCCAGCAGTTTTGGGGTCGGGGGGCGAAGCTCCTACGAGCAGTACTTC
CDR3aa: CASSFGVGGRSSYEQYF

v_gene: TRBV20-1
j_gene: TRBJ2-5
d_gene: TRBD1
abundance: NA
CDR3nt: TGCAGTGCTATACCCCTTACAGGGGCCTACCGGGGAGAGACCCAGTACTTC
CDR3aa: CSAIPLTGAYRGETQYF

v_gene: TRBV20-1
j_gene: TRBJ1-2
d_gene: NA
abundance: many
CDR3nt: TGCAGTGCTAGCTCAGGCCGCTATGGCTACACCTTC
CDR3aa: CSASSGRYGYTF

v_gene: TRBV18
j_gene: TRBJ1-1
d_gene: NA
abundance: many
CDR3nt: TGTGCCAGCTCAGCCTTCAGGACGGTCACTGAAGCTTTCTTT
CDR3aa: CASSAFRTVTEAFF

v_gene: TRBV4-3
j_gene: TRBJ1-2
d_gene: NA
abundance: few
CDR3nt: TGCGCCAGCAGCCAAGATTTCACGGGAGGTCCTGGCTACACCTTC
CDR3aa: CASSQDFTGGPGYTF

v_gene: TRBV20-1
j_gene: TRBJ1-5
d_gene: NA
abundance: many
CDR3nt: TGCAGTGCTAAAAAAACGGCTAATCAGCCCCAGCATTTT
CDR3aa: CSAKKTANQPQHF

v_gene: TRBV5-4
j_gene: TRBJ2-2
d_gene: NA
abundance: medium-sized
CDR3nt: TGTGCCAGCAGCTTGGCCGGGGATATTGTCACCGGGGAGCTGTTTTTT
CDR3aa: CASSLAGDIVTGELFF